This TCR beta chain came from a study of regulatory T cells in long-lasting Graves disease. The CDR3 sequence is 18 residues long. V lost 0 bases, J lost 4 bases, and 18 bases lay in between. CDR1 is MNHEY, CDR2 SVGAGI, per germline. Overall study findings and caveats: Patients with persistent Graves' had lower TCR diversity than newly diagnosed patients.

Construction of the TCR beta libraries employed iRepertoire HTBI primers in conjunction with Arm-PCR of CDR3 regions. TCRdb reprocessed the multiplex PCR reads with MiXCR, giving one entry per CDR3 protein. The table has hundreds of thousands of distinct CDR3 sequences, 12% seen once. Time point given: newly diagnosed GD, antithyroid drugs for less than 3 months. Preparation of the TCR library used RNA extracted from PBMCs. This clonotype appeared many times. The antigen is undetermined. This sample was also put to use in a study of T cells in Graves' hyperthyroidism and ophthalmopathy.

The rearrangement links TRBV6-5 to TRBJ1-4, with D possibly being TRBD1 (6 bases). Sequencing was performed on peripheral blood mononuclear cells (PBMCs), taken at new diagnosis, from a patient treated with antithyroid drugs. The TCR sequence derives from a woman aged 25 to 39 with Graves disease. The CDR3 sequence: CASSYSAAPGQRNEKLFF. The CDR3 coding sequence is TGTGCCAGCAGTTACTCGGCAGCCCCGGGACAACGTAATGAAAAACTGTTTTTT.